This T cell receptor (beta chain) was sequenced in a study of blood T cell repertoires in COVID-19. Overall study context: T cells, B-cell-depleted T cells, or PBMCs provided the cDNA or gDNA that served as material.

Original processing methods: Amplification from reference gene primers served as the basis for estimated nucleated cell counts. Here immunoSEQ multiplex PCR was the method, and the copy in TCRdb shows in-frame clones only, minus some. V, J and clone size were drawn from that table, and D and trimming were deduced from the DNA. The table records about 160,000 clones, about 85% of them present only once. In Seattle, patients joined the study during active infection and were tracked longitudinally. The sample was peripheral blood. This receptor was taken from a woman aged 50 to 65 with COVID-19, enrolled during active disease.

CDR3 amino acids: CASSNQTGDTQYF. The CDR3 DNA is TGTGCCAGCAGCAACCAAACGGGAGATACGCAGTATTTT. The chain uses TRBV21-1 and TRBJ2-3; the table calls TRBD2, which could not be checked here. TRBV21-1 is annotated as a pseudogene. There are 13 residues in the CDR3.